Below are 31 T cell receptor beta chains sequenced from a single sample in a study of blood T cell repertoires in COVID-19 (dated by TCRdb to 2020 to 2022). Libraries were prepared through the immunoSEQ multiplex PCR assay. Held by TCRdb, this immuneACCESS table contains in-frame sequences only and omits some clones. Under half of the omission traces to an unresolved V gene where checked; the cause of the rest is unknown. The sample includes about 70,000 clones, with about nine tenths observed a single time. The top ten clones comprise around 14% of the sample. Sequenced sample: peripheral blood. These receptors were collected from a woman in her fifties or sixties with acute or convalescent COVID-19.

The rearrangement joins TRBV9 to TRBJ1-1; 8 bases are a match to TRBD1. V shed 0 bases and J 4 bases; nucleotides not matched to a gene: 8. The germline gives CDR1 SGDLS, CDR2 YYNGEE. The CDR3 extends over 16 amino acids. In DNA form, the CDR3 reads TGTGCCAGCAGCGTAGGCCCCCAGGGGGCAATCACTGAAGCTTTCTTT. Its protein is CASSVGPQGAITEAFF.

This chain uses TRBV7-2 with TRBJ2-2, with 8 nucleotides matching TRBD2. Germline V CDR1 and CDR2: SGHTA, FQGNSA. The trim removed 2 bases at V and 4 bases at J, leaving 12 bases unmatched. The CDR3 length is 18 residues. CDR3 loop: CASSLRAGAGHITGELFF. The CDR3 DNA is TGTGCCAGCAGCTTACGAGCGGGAGCAGGACACATCACCGGGGAGCTGTTTTTT.

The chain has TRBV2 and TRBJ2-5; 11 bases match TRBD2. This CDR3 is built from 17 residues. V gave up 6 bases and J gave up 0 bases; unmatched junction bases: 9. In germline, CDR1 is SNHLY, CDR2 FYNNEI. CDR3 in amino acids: CASREPRLAGYQETQYF. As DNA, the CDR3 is TGTGCCAGCAGAGAGCCCCGACTAGCGGGGTACCAAGAGACCCAGTACTTC.

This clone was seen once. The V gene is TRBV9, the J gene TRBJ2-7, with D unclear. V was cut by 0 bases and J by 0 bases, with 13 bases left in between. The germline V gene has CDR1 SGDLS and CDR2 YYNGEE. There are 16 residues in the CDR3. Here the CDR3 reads CASSVGPAWSSYEQYF. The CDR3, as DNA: TGTGCCAGCAGCGTAGGTCCGGCCTGGAGCTCCTACGAGCAGTACTTC.

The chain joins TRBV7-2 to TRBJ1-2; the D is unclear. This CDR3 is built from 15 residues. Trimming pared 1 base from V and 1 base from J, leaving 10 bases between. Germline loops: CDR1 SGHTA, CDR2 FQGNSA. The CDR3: CASSLGGVVNYGYTF. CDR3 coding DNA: TGTGCCAGCAGCTTAGGAGGAGTAGTTAACTATGGCTACACCTTC.

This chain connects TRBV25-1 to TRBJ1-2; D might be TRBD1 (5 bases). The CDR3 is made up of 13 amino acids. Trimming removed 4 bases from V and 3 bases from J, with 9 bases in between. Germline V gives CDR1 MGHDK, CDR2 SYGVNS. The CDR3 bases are TGTGCCAGCAGTGGGTTCAGGGACTATGGCTACACCTTC. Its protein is CASSGFRDYGYTF.

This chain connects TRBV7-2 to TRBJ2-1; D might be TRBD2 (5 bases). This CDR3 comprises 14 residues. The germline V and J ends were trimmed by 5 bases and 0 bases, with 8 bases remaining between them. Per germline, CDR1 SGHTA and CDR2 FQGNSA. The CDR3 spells CASSPTSSYNEQFF. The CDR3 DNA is TGTGCCAGCAGCCCTACTAGCTCCTACAATGAGCAGTTCTTC.

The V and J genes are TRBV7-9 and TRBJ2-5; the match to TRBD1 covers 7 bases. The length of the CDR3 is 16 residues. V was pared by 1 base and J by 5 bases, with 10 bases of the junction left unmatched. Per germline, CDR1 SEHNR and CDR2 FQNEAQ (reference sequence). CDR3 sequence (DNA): TGTGCCAGCAGCTTAGTAGGGACAGATTCCTGGGAGACCCAGTACTTC. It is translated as CASSLVGTDSWETQYF.

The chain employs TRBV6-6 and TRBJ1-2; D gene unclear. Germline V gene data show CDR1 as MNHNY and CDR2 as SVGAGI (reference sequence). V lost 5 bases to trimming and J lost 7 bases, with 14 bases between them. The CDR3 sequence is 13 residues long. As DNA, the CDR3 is TGTGCCAGCAGTGCCGAAGCGGCGGGTGGCTACACCTTC. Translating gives CASSAEAAGGYTF.

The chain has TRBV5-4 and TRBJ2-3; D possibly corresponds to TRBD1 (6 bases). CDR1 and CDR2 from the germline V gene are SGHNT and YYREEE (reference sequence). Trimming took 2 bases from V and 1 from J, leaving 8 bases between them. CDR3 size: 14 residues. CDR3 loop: CASSLTGRTDTQYF. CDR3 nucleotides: TGTGCCAGCAGCTTAACAGGGCGCACAGATACGCAGTATTTT. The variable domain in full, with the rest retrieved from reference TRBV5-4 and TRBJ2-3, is ETGVTQSPTHLIKTRGQQVTLRCSSQSGHNTVSWYQQALGQGPQFIFQYYREEENGRGNFPPRFSGLQFPNYSSELNVNALELDDSALYLCASSLTGRTDTQYFGPGTRLTVL.

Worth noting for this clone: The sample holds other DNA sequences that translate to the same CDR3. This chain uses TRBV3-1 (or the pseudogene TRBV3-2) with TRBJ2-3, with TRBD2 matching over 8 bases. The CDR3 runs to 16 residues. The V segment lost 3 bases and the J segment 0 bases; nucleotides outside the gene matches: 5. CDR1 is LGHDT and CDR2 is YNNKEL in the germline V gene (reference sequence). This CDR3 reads CASSHRGGPSTDTQYF. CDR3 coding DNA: TGTGCCAGCAGCCATCGGGGGGGCCCTAGCACAGATACGCAGTATTTT.

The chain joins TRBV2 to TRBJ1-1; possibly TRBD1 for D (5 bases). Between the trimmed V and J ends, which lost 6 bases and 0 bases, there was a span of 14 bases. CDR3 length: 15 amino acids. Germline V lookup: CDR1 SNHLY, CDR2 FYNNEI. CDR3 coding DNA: TGTGCCAGCAGGGCCTTTGGGGGGGTGAACACTGAAGCTTTCTTT. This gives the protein CASRAFGGVNTEAFF. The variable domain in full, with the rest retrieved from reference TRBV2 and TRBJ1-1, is EPEVTQTPSHQVTQMGQEVILRCVPISNHLYFYWYRQILGQKVEFLVSFYNNEISEKSEIFDDQFSVERPDGSNFTLKIRSTKLEDSAMYFCASRAFGGVNTEAFFGQGTRLTVV.

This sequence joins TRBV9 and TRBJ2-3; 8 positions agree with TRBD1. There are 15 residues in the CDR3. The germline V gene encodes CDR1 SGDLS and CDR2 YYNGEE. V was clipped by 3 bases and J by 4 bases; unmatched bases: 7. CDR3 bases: TGTGCCAGCAGCGACGGACAGGGTTACGCAGATACGCAGTATTTT. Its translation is CASSDGQGYADTQYF.

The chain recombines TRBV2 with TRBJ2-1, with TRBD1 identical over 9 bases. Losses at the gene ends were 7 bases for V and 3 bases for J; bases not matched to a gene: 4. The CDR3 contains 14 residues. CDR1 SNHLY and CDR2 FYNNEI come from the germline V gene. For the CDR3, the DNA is TGTGCCAGCAATAACAGGGGGCTCTACAATGAGCAGTTCTTC. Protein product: CASNNRGLYNEQFF.

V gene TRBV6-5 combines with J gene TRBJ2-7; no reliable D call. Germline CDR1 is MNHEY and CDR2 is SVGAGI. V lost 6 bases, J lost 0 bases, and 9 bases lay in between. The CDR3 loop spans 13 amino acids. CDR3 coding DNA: TGTGCCAGCAGCCGCAGTATCTCCTACGAGCAGTACTTC. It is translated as CASSRSISYEQYF.

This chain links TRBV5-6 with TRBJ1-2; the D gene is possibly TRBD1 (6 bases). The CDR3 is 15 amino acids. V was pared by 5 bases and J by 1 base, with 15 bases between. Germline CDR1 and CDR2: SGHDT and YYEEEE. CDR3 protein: CASRPDRSLNYGYTF. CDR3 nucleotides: TGTGCCAGCAGGCCCGACAGGAGCCTTAACTATGGCTACACCTTC. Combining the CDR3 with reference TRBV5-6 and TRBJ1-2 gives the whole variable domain DAGVTQSPTHLIKTRGQQVTLRCSPKSGHDTVSWYQQALGQGPQFIFQYYEEEERQRGNFPDRFSGHQFPNYSSELNVNALLLGDSALYLCASRPDRSLNYGYTFGSGTRLTVV.

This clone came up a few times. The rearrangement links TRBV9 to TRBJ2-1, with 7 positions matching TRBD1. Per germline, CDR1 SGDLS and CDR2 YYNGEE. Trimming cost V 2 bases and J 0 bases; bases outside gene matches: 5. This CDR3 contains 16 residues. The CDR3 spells CASSVGTAPSYNEQFF. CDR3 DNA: TGTGCCAGCAGCGTTGGGACAGCTCCCTCCTACAATGAGCAGTTCTTC.

The CDR3 region is CASYRTGRNSPLHF. In nucleotides, the CDR3 is TGTGCCAGCTATCGGACAGGGCGGAATTCACCCCTCCACTTT. This sequence joins TRBV2 and TRBJ1-6; 8 bases map to TRBD1. CDR1 SNHLY and CDR2 FYNNEI come from the germline V gene. The CDR3 runs 14 residues. Losses at the gene ends were 8 bases for V and 7 bases for J; bases not matched to a gene: 7.

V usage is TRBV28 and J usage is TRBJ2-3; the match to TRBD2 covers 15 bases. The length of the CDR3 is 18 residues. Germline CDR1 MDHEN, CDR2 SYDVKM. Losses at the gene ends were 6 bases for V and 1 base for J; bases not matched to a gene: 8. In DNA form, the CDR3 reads TGTGCCAGCAGCCGGACTAGCGGGGGGGCCGGTGGCACAGATACGCAGTATTTT. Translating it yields CASSRTSGGAGGTDTQYF.

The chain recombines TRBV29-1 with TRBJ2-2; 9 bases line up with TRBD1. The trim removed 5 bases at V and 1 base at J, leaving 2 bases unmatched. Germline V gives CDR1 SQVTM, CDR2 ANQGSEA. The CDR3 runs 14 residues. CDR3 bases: TGCAGCGTTACGACAGGGGGGAACACCGGGGAGCTGTTTTTT. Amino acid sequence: CSVTTGGNTGELFF.

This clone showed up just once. The CDR3 DNA reads TGCGCCAGCAGCTCTTCCCGGGACAGCCAAGAGACCCAGTACTTC. Translation: CASSSSRDSQETQYF. This chain links TRBV5-1 with TRBJ2-5; 7 bases map to TRBD1. Germline CDR1 is SGHRS and CDR2 is YFSETQ. V lost 3 bases, J lost 1 base, and 6 bases stayed unmatched. The CDR3 consists of 15 residues.

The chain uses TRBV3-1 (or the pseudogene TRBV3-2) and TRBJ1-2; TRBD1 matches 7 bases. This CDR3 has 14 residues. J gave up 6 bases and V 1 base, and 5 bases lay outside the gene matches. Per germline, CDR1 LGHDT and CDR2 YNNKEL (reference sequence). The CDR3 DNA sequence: TGTGCCAGCAGCCAAGTGGGGCAGGGGGATGGCTACACCTTC. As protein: CASSQVGQGDGYTF.

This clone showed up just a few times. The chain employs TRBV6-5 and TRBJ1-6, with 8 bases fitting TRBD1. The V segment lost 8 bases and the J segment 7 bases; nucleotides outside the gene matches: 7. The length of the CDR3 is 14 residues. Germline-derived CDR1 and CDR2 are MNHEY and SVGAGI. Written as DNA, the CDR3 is TGTGCCAGCCGAGATGGACAGGGCAATTCACCCCTCCACTTT. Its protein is CASRDGQGNSPLHF.

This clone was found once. The CDR3 region is CATSGGATDTQYF. CDR3 sequence (DNA): TGTGCCACCAGCGGGGGGGCAACAGATACGCAGTATTTT. The rearrangement joins TRBV24-1 to TRBJ2-3, with 8 bases identical to TRBD2. There are 13 residues in the CDR3. Germline V gene sequence: CDR1 KGHDR, CDR2 SFDVKD. V gave up 7 bases and J gave up 3 bases; unmatched junction bases: 2.

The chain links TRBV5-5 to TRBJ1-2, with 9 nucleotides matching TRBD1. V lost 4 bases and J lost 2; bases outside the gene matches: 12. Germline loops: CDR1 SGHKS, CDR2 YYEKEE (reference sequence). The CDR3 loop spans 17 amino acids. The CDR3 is CASSPRDRAPLNYGYTF. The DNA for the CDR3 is TGTGCCAGCAGCCCTAGGGACAGGGCCCCCCTGAACTATGGCTACACCTTC.

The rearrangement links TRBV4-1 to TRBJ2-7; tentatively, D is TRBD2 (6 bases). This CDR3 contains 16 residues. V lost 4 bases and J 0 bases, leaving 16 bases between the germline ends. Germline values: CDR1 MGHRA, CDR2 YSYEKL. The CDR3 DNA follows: TGCGCCAGCAGCCCAGCGACGGCGGGGAGCTCCTACGAGCAGTACTTC. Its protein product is CASSPATAGSSYEQYF.

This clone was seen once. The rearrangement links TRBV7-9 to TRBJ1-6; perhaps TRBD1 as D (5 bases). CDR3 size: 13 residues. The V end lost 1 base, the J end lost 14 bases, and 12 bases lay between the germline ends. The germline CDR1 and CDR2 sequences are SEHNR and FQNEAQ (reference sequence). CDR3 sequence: CASSLGGAESLHF. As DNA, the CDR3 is TGTGCCAGCAGCTTAGGGGGCGCGGAATCCCTCCACTTT.

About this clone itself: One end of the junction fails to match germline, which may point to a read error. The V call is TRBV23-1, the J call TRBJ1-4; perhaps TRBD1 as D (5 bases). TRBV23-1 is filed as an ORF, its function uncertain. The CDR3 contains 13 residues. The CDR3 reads CASSQSGQQKLFF. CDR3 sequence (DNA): TGCGCCAGCAGCCAATCCGGACAACAAAAACTGTTTTTT.

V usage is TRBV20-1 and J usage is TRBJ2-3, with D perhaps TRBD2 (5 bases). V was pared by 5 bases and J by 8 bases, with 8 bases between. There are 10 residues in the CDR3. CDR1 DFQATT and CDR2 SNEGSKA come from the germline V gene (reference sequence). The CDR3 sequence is CSARGPTQYF. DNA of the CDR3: TGCAGTGCTCGAGGGCCTACGCAGTATTTT.

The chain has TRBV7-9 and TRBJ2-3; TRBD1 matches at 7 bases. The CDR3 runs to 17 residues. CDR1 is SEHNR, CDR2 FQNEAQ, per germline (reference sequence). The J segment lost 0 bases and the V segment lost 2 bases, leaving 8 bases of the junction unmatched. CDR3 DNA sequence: TGTGCCAGCAGCTTACCCCTAGGGGGCGGTAGCACAGATACGCAGTATTTT. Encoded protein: CASSLPLGGGSTDTQYF.

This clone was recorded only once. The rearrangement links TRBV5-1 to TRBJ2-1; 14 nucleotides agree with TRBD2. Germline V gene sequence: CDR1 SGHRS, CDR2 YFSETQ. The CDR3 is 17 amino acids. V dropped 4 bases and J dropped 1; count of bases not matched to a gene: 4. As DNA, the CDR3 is TGCGCCAGCAGCCCCGGACTAGCGGGGGGTTCCTACAATGAGCAGTTCTTC. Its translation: CASSPGLAGGSYNEQFF.